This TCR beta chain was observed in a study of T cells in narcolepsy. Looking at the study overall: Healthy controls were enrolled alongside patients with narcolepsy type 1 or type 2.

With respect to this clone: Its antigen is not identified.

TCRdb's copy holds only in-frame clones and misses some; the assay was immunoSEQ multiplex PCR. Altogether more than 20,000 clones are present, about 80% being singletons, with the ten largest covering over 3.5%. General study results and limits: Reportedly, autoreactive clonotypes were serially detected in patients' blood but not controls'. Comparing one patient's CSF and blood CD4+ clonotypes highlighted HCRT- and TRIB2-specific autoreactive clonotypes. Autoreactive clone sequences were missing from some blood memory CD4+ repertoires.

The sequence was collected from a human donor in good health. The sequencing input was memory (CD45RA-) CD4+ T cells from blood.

CDR3 in DNA: TGCGCCAGCAGGGTCCCGAGCGGAGGAGGAGAGACCCAGTACTTC. Translated: CASRVPSGGGETQYF. The chain uses TRBV5-1 and TRBJ2-5, with D maybe TRBD2 (5 bases). The CDR3 contains 15 residues. Trimming took off 5 bases at V and 4 bases at J, with 18 bases between the two ends. Germline values: CDR1 SGHRS, CDR2 YFSETQ.